Listed below are T cell receptor beta chains from one sample, sequenced in a study of cytomegalovirus exposure and HLA in healthy donors. Repertoires were generated with immunoSEQ multiplex PCR, while TCRdb's copy carries only in-frame clones and drops some. The sample has about 150,000 clones; over 80% are singletons. The sample taken for sequencing was PBMCs. These receptors were collected from a male donor in good health and CMV-seropositive. CDR3s include the opening cysteine and the closing phenylalanine or tryptophan. A D gene is named only where the DNA matches it firmly. Size is omitted from some rows. Given values are once, few, many or a class for expanded clones.

J: TRBJ2-7
size: .
V: TRBV7-8
D: TRBD2
DNA: TGTGCCAGCAGCTCTCTAGCGGGTGCGTACGAGCAGTACTTC
CDR3: CASSSLAGAYEQYF

J: TRBJ2-2
size: .
V: TRBV5-8
D: TRBD2
DNA: TGTGCCAGCAGCTTGAACGAGCTAGCGGGGAACACCGGGGAGCTGTTTTTT
CDR3: CASSLNELAGNTGELFF

J: TRBJ2-1
size: .
V: TRBV19
D: TRBD2
DNA: TGTGCCAGTACCCCGCCCCCTACTAGCGGGAGAACCAATGAGCAGTTCTTC
CDR3: CASTPPPTSGRTNEQFF

J: TRBJ1-5
size: .
V: TRBV4-1
D: .
DNA: TGCGCCAGCAGCCAGTTCGAGACTAGTTACAATCAGCCCCAGCATTTT
CDR3: CASSQFETSYNQPQHF

J: TRBJ2-7
size: .
V: TRBV27
D: .
DNA: TGTGCCAGCAGCCCGAGCCGGGTGGATGTCCACGAGCAGTACTTC
CDR3: CASSPSRVDVHEQYF

J: TRBJ2-2
size: .
V: TRBV7-3
D: TRBD2
DNA: TGTGCCAGCAGCCCCACGCCTAGCGGGGGGGGCCCCGGGGAGCTGTTTTTT
CDR3: CASSPTPSGGGPGELFF

J: TRBJ2-7
size: .
V: TRBV7-6
D: TRBD2
DNA: TGTGCCAGCAGCTTCCGGGGACTAGGGTCCTACGAGCAGTACTTC
CDR3: CASSFRGLGSYEQYF

J: TRBJ2-1
size: .
V: TRBV13
D: .
DNA: TGTGCCAGCAGAGCTAGCGTCTACTACAATGAGCAGTTCTTC
CDR3: CASRASVYYNEQFF

J: TRBJ2-2
size: .
V: TRBV14
D: .
DNA: TGTGCCAGCAGCCACGGGACTCTGGCCGGGGAGCTGTTTTTT
CDR3: CASSHGTLAGELFF

J: TRBJ2-7
size: few
V: TRBV28
D: .
DNA: TGTGCCAGCAGTACAGGCCTCTCCCCCTACGAGCAGTACTTC
CDR3: CASSTGLSPYEQYF

J: TRBJ1-6
size: .
V: TRBV9
D: .
DNA: TGTGCCAGCAGCGTAGGGGGCTTCGATTCACCCCTCCACTTT
CDR3: CASSVGGFDSPLHF

J: TRBJ1-2
size: .
V: TRBV6-4
D: .
DNA: TGTGCCAGCAGTGAGGGGCATGGCTACACCTTC
CDR3: CASSEGHGYTF

J: TRBJ1-1
size: .
V: TRBV5-6
D: .
DNA: TGTGCCAGCACCGGCGGGGTGAGGGATTTTGACGCTTTCTTT
CDR3: CASTGGVRDFDAFF

J: TRBJ2-7
size: .
V: TRBV28
D: TRBD2
DNA: TGTGCCAGCAGTTCTCTAACGGGAGGGCCCTACGAGCAGTACTTC
CDR3: CASSSLTGGPYEQYF

J: TRBJ2-7
size: .
V: TRBV6-6
D: TRBD2
DNA: TGTGCCAGCAGTTACTCCCTAGCGGGAGGATTCGAGCAGTACTTC
CDR3: CASSYSLAGGFEQYF

J: TRBJ1-6
size: few
V: TRBV25-1
D: .
DNA: TGTGCCAGCAGTGGAAAAGGGGGTTCACCCCTCCACTTT
CDR3: CASSGKGGSPLHF

J: TRBJ1-1
size: few
V: TRBV27
D: TRBD1
DNA: TGTGCCAGCAGTTTTTTAGACAGGGGAACTGAAGCTTTCTTT
CDR3: CASSFLDRGTEAFF

J: TRBJ2-4
size: .
V: TRBV19
D: TRBD1
DNA: TGTGCCAGTAGTGGGGGACAGCAAAACATTCAGTACTTC
CDR3: CASSGGQQNIQYF

J: TRBJ1-6
size: .
V: TRBV9
D: TRBD1
DNA: TGTGCCAGCACCATGACAGGGGATAGTTCACCCCTCCACTTT
CDR3: CASTMTGDSSPLHF

J: TRBJ1-4
size: .
V: TRBV27
D: .
DNA: TGTGCCAGCAGTTTATCTAGCGTCTCCAATGAAAAACTGTTTTTT
CDR3: CASSLSSVSNEKLFF

J: TRBJ2-1
size: .
V: TRBV2
D: TRBD2
DNA: TGTGCCAGCAGACTAGCGGGAGCCGGCAATGAGCAGTTCTTC
CDR3: CASRLAGAGNEQFF

J: TRBJ2-1
size: .
V: TRBV30
D: .
DNA: TGTGCCTGGGACGGGAGTTCCTACAATGAGCAGTTCTTC
CDR3: CAWDGSSYNEQFF

J: TRBJ2-7
size: .
V: TRBV6-1
D: .
DNA: TGTGCCAGCAGTAGTTTGACAGTAACCTACGAGCAGTACTTC
CDR3: CASSSLTVTYEQYF

J: TRBJ1-2
size: .
V: TRBV19
D: .
DNA: TGTGCCAGTAGTATTTACAGGGCAACCTTACTCCTTAACTATGGCTACACCTTC
CDR3: CASSIYRATLLLNYGYTF

J: TRBJ2-3
size: .
V: TRBV7-9
D: TRBD1
DNA: TGTGCCAGCAGCGCGCAGGGGGTCTCGACAGATACGCAGTATTTT
CDR3: CASSAQGVSTDTQYF

J: TRBJ2-2
size: .
V: TRBV6-1
D: .
DNA: TGTGCCAGCAGGGCAGTAGCGGCTAACACCGGGGAGCTGTTTTTT
CDR3: CASRAVAANTGELFF

J: TRBJ2-4
size: .
V: TRBV11-3
D: TRBD2
DNA: TGTGCCAGCAGCGGGACCGCGGGAGATGGGGTCATTCAGTACTTC
CDR3: CASSGTAGDGVIQYF

J: TRBJ2-1
size: .
V: TRBV9
D: TRBD2
DNA: TGTGCCAGCAGCGCAACCCAAGGCCTAAAGCGGGAGAGGGCGAATGAGCAGTTCTTC
CDR3: CASSATQGLKRERANEQFF

J: TRBJ2-3
size: .
V: TRBV18
D: TRBD1
DNA: TGTGCCAGCTCATTGGACAGGGGCCGGGGCACAGATACGCAGTATTTT
CDR3: CASSLDRGRGTDTQYF

J: TRBJ2-3
size: .
V: TRBV18
D: TRBD1
DNA: TGTGCCAGCTCACCCGACAGGGGATTCACAGATACGCAGTATTTT
CDR3: CASSPDRGFTDTQYF